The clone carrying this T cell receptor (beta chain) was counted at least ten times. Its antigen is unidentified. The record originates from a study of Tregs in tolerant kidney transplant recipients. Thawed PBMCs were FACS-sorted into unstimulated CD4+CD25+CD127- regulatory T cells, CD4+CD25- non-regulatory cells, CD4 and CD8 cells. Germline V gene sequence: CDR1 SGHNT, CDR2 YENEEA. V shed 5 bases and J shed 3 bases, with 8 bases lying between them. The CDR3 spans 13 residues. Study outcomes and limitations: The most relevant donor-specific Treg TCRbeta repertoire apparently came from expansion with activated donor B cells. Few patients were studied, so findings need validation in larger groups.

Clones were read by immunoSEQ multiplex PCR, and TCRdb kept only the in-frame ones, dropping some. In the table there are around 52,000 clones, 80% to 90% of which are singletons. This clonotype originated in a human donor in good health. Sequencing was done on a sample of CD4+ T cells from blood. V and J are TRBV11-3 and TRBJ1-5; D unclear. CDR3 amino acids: CASSRFTNQPQHF. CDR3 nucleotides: TGTGCCAGCAGCCGCTTCACCAATCAGCCCCAGCATTTT.